These T cell receptor beta chains were read from a single sample in a study of CD8 T cells in Susac syndrome. MiXCR, applied by TCRdb to the immunoSEQ multiplex PCR reads, yields one record per CDR3 protein. Here the sample spans some 76,000 distinct CDR3 sequences, about 91% being singletons. Sequences were obtained from CD8+ T cells from PBMCs. The receptors originated from a human donor with multiple sclerosis. CDR3s include the opening cysteine and the closing phenylalanine or tryptophan. The D gene is left open where the match is weak. A row's size may be missing; if present it is once, few, many or a size class.

TRBJ2-1,-,-,TRBV19,CASSIGGGNEQFF,TGTGCCAGTAGTATTGGGGGTGGAAATGAGCAGTTCTTC
TRBJ1-4,-,-,TRBV7-6,CASSLTAGNEKLFF,TGTGCCAGCAGCTTGACAGCCGGTAATGAAAAACTGTTTTTT
TRBJ2-1,TRBD2,once,TRBV10-2,CASSGLAVLYNEQFF,TGCGCCAGCAGCGGACTAGCGGTCTTATACAATGAGCAGTTCTTC
TRBJ1-2,-,-,TRBV15,CATSREEGRGGYTF,TGTGCCACCAGCAGAGAAGAGGGGAGGGGTGGCTACACCTTC
TRBJ2-1,TRBD2,once,TRBV7-6,CASSHPGSGTSSLFPRRNEQFF,TGTGCCAGCAGCCACCCGGGTAGCGGGACTTCCTCCCTCTTCCCACGGCGCAATGAGCAGTTCTTC
TRBJ1-2,-,-,TRBV7-6,CASSLLPEDYGYTF,TGTGCCAGCAGCTTACTCCCGGAAGACTATGGCTACACCTTC
TRBJ2-3,-,-,TRBV7-7,CASSLGGTSPTDTQYF,TGTGCCAGCAGCCTAGGGGGAACATCCCCCACAGATACGCAGTATTTT
TRBJ1-1,-,-,TRBV13,CASSLLDGTEAFF,TGTGCCAGCAGCTTACTGGATGGCACTGAAGCTTTCTTT
TRBJ1-3,-,once,TRBV12-3/TRBV12-4,CASSFSGSGNTIYF,TGTGCCAGCAGTTTCTCGGGCTCTGGAAACACCATATATTTT
TRBJ2-5,-,-,TRBV5-1,CASSIQDTQETQYF,TGCGCCAGCAGCATACAGGATACCCAAGAGACCCAGTACTTC
TRBJ2-2,TRBD2,-,TRBV9,CASSPASGTVGELFF,TGTGCCAGCAGCCCAGCCAGCGGGACGGTCGGGGAGCTGTTTTTT
TRBJ2-3,-,-,TRBV27,CASSSQIGTDTQYF,TGTGCCAGCAGTTCCCAGATCGGCACAGATACGCAGTATTTT
TRBJ2-3,-,-,TRBV5-8,CASTRFFKSDTQYF,TGTGCCAGCACTCGATTTTTTAAATCAGATACGCAGTATTTT
TRBJ2-7,-,few,TRBV30,CAWSTVYEQYF,TGTGCCTGGAGTACTGTCTACGAGCAGTACTTC
TRBJ2-1,-,-,TRBV20-1,CSASRSYYNEQFF,TGCAGTGCTAGTAGGTCTTACTACAATGAGCAGTTCTTC
TRBJ1-1,-,-,TRBV28,CASSFHGPRVIGNTEAFF,TGTGCCAGCAGTTTTCACGGGCCGAGGGTAATAGGGAACACTGAAGCTTTCTTT
TRBJ1-2,-,-,TRBV4-1,CASSQVNGGYTF,TGCGCCAGCAGCCAAGTGAATGGTGGCTACACCTTC
TRBJ1-5,-,-,TRBV6-6,CASSPFSGASNQPQHF,TGTGCCAGCAGTCCCTTCTCGGGCGCTAGCAATCAGCCCCAGCATTTT
TRBJ1-3,-,-,TRBV12-3/TRBV12-4,CASTIGNSGNTIYF,TGTGCCAGCACCATCGGTAATTCTGGAAACACCATATATTTT
TRBJ2-7,-,-,TRBV2,CASSDRAHLSYEQYF,TGTGCCAGCAGTGACAGGGCCCACCTCTCCTACGAGCAGTACTTC
TRBJ2-7,TRBD2,-,TRBV27,CASSFGGSTYEQYF,TGTGCCAGCAGTTTTGGCGGGAGCACCTACGAGCAGTACTTC
TRBJ1-1,-,-,TRBV4-3,CASRGSNTGNTEAFF,TGCGCCAGCAGAGGGTCAAATACAGGTAACACTGAAGCTTTCTTT
TRBJ2-1,TRBD1,-,TRBV19,CASSIEAGQGPPQQFF,TGTGCCAGTAGTATAGAGGCGGGACAGGGGCCCCCCCAGCAGTTCTTC
TRBJ2-7,-,-,TRBV7-9,CASSPGEQYF,TGTGCCAGCAGCCCGGGGGAGCAGTACTTC
TRBJ2-6,TRBD2,-,TRBV7-3,CASSPRLAGAGANVLTF,TGTGCCAGCAGCCCCAGACTAGCGGGGGCTGGGGCCAACGTCCTGACTTTC
TRBJ2-2,-,-,TRBV5-4,CASSSKAGELFF,TGTGCCAGCAGCTCCAAGGCCGGGGAGCTGTTTTTT
TRBJ2-3,TRBD2,-,TRBV4-3,CASSQQPAGLTDTQYF,TGCGCCAGCAGCCAACAGCCAGCGGGGCTCACAGATACGCAGTATTTT
TRBJ2-5,TRBD2,-,TRBV12-3/TRBV12-4,CASSAGLAGETQYF,TGTGCCAGCAGTGCGGGACTAGCGGGAGAGACCCAGTACTTC
TRBJ2-3,-,-,TRBV5-4,CASSTEQGQSTDTQYF,TGTGCCAGCAGCACCGAACAGGGCCAGAGCACAGATACGCAGTATTTT
TRBJ2-1,TRBD2,-,TRBV7-9,CASSFGPSGGLNEQFF,TGTGCCAGCAGCTTTGGCCCTAGCGGGGGCCTCAATGAGCAGTTCTTC
TRBJ2-5,-,once,TRBV24-1,CATSADLGAKETQYF,TGTGCCACCAGTGCGGACTTGGGGGCAAAGGAGACCCAGTACTTC
TRBJ2-2,-,few,TRBV6-2/TRBV6-3,CASSPGEATGELFF,TGTGCCAGCAGCCCAGGGGAGGCCACCGGGGAGCTGTTTTTT
TRBJ1-3,-,few,TRBV24-1,CATSDTQRGNTIYF,TGTGCCACCAGTGACACCCAACGGGGTAACACCATATATTTT
TRBJ2-2,-,-,TRBV7-9,CASSMSRGANTGELFF,TGTGCCAGCAGCATGTCCCGCGGGGCGAACACCGGGGAGCTGTTTTTT
TRBJ1-2,TRBD1,-,TRBV20-1,CSARDPGQGSAYGYTF,TGCAGTGCTAGAGATCCCGGACAGGGATCAGCCTATGGCTACACCTTC
TRBJ2-5,TRBD2,-,TRBV5-1,CASSAFPTSGGRETQYF,TGCGCCAGCAGCGCGTTCCCGACTAGCGGGGGGAGAGAGACCCAGTACTTC
TRBJ2-7,-,-,TRBV21-1,CASSKGESPGLAGHYEQYF,TGTGCCAGCAGCAAAGGTGAATCCCCCGGACTAGCGGGACACTACGAGCAGTACTTC
TRBJ1-2,TRBD1,-,TRBV12-5,CASGLVTGTGTDYGYTF,TGTGCTAGTGGTTTGGTAACCGGGACAGGGACGGACTATGGCTACACCTTC
TRBJ2-2,-,-,TRBV11-1,CASSSVPNPGVNTGELFF,TGTGCCAGCAGCTCAGTACCGAACCCTGGCGTGAACACCGGGGAGCTGTTTTTT
TRBJ1-3,TRBD1,once,TRBV5-1,CASSLGQGYGNTIYF,TGCGCCAGCAGCTTGGGACAGGGATATGGAAACACCATATATTTT
TRBJ2-1,-,-,TRBV14,CASSQGTAKQFF,TGTGCCAGCAGCCAAGGCACGGCAAAGCAGTTCTTC
TRBJ2-7,-,medium-sized,TRBV7-8,CASSLYDVSYEQYF,TGTGCCAGCAGCCTATACGACGTCTCCTACGAGCAGTACTTC
TRBJ1-2,-,-,TRBV3-1,CASSQDMGGQNYGYTF,TGTGCCAGCAGCCAAGATATGGGAGGACAGAACTATGGCTACACCTTC
TRBJ2-2,TRBD2,-,TRBV19,CASSIVASGSRTGELFF,TGTGCCAGTAGTATCGTCGCTAGCGGGAGTAGGACCGGGGAGCTGTTTTTT
TRBJ2-1,-,-,TRBV27,CASSLSARSNEQFF,TGTGCCAGCAGTTTATCGGCCAGGAGCAATGAGCAGTTCTTC
TRBJ1-5,-,-,TRBV15,CATSREAFGGQPQHF,TGTGCCACCAGCAGGGAGGCCTTCGGCGGTCAGCCCCAGCATTTT
TRBJ2-2,-,once,TRBV6-2/TRBV6-3,CASRSTTVTPSNTGELFF,TGTGCCAGCAGGTCTACTACAGTCACCCCATCGAACACCGGGGAGCTGTTTTTT
TRBJ2-5,TRBD2,-,TRBV7-6,CASSLRTSEETQYF,TGTGCCAGCAGCCTACGGACTAGCGAAGAGACCCAGTACTTC
TRBJ1-1,-,once,TRBV12-3/TRBV12-4,CASSREGTEAFF,TGTGCCAGCAGTCGGGAGGGGACTGAAGCTTTCTTT